Presented here are 8 T cell receptor beta chains from one specimen sequenced in a study of blood T cell repertoires in COVID-19. Libraries were prepared by immunoSEQ multiplex PCR; TCRdb keeps only in-frame clonotypes and omits some of them. The sample consists of over 250,000 clones, approximately 92% of them appearing once. Sequenced: PBMCs or T cells enriched from blood (not recorded which). The receptors were gathered from a woman in her thirties who had recovered from COVID-19.

V is TRBV30 and J is TRBJ2-5, with D perhaps matching TRBD1 (5 bases). The CDR3 covers 13 residues. Trimming stripped 7 bases from V and 3 bases from J, with 15 bases between. Germline loops: CDR1 GTSNPN, CDR2 SVGIG (reference sequence). The CDR3 loop is CAYAAKGKETQYF. The CDR3, as DNA: TGTGCCTACGCAGCAAAGGGGAAAGAGACCCAGTACTTC. The full variable domain, in which reference TRBV30 and TRBJ2-5 provide the parts outside the CDR3, is SQTIHQWPATLVQPVGSPLSLECTVEGTSNPNLYWYRQAAGRGLQLLFYSVGIGQISSEVPQNLSASRPQDRQFILSSKKLLLSDSGFYLCAYAAKGKETQYFGPGTRLLVL.

The chain recombines TRBV2 with TRBJ2-7; possibly TRBD1 for D (6 bases). Germline CDR1 and CDR2: SNHLY and FYNNEI. V was clipped by 6 bases and J by 4 bases, with 7 bases between them. The CDR3 runs 11 residues. The CDR3 protein is CASSRGYEQYF. Written as DNA, the CDR3 is TGTGCCAGCAGCAGGGGTTACGAGCAGTACTTC.

The chain is built from TRBV7-3 and TRBJ2-1; 8 positions agree with TRBD2. V was clipped by 5 bases and J by 9 bases; unmatched bases: 12. Germline V gene data show CDR1 as SGHTA and CDR2 as FQGTGA. The CDR3 is 15 residues long. The CDR3 nucleotides are TGTGCCAGCAGCACCACTAGCGGCCCACGGGGTGAGCAGTTCTTC. It specifies CASSTTSGPRGEQFF.

This clone was found once. This chain uses TRBV19 with TRBJ1-3, with no clear D. CDR1 is LNHDA and CDR2 is SQIVND in the germline V gene (reference sequence). CDR3 length: 14 residues. Between the trimmed V and J ends, which lost 8 bases and 0 bases, there was a span of 11 bases. The CDR3: CASRRGISGNTIYF. The CDR3 nucleotides are TGTGCCAGTCGCCGGGGAATCTCTGGAAACACCATATATTTT.

The chain is built from TRBV27 and TRBJ2-1; D is undetermined. The CDR3 consists of 17 residues. V lost 6 bases and J 0 bases, leaving 18 bases between the germline ends. Germline V gene data show CDR1 as MNHEY and CDR2 as SMNVEV (reference sequence). CDR3 sequence: CASRPTWAKSSYNEQFF. CDR3 nucleotide sequence: TGTGCCAGCAGGCCCACGTGGGCTAAGAGCTCCTACAATGAGCAGTTCTTC.

This rearrangement joins TRBV11-1 to TRBJ1-2; perhaps TRBD1 as D (6 bases). Trimming left V 5 bases short and J 3 bases short, with 7 bases between. The CDR3 length is 12 residues. CDR1 is SGHAT and CDR2 is FQDESV in the germline V gene (reference sequence). As DNA, the CDR3 is TGTGCCAGCAGCCAGGGGCACTATGGCTACACCTTC. It specifies CASSQGHYGYTF. Looking up the rest from reference TRBV11-1 and TRBJ1-2 gives the full variable domain: EAEVAQSPRYKITEKSQAVAFWCDPISGHATLYWYRQILGQGPELLVQFQDESVVDDSQLPKDRFSAERLKGVDSTLKIQPAELGDSAMYLCASSQGHYGYTFGSGTRLTVV.

This rearrangement joins TRBV28 to TRBJ1-6; D might be TRBD1 (6 bases). This CDR3 contains 15 residues. CDR1 is MDHEN, CDR2 SYDVKM, per germline. V was clipped by 6 bases and J by 5 bases, with 14 bases between them. CDR3 protein: CASRGAGGDNSPLHF. The CDR3 region has the DNA TGTGCCAGCAGGGGTGCGGGGGGCGATAATTCACCCCTCCACTTT.

The chain has TRBV28 and TRBJ2-2, with TRBD2 matching over 9 bases. V lost 3 bases, J lost 1 base, and 15 bases stayed unmatched. CDR3 length: 20 amino acids. Per germline, CDR1 MDHEN and CDR2 SYDVKM. The CDR3 DNA follows: TGTGCCAGCAGTTTCCCCTCGAGGGAGCCTAGCGGGATGAACACCGGGGAGCTGTTTTTT. Translating gives CASSFPSREPSGMNTGELFF.